This TCR beta chain appears in the sequencing data of a study of response to subunit inactivated influenza vaccine (dated by TCRdb to 2016 to 2019). Regarding the research as a whole: Deep quantitative T cell receptor repertoire profiling was used in the study to track responses to a trivalent subunit inactivated influenza vaccine.

This clonotype was picked up a small number of times. Its antigen is not yet known. Base qualities are not recorded, but no much larger clone differs from it by a single base. Library creation used RT-PCR. Instrument on record: Illumina HiSeq 2500. TCRdb reprocessed the public reads (quality trimming at Q25 with fastp, clone calling with MiXCR) and kept in-frame beta chains. Each CDR3 protein appears once, grouped with its most common genes and DNA. The sample records about 530,000 distinct CDR3 sequences, about an eighth of which are singletons. Roughly a tenth of the sample is taken by the ten largest. Study-wide conclusions, independent of this receptor: The authors suggested that each seasonal influenza vaccination may recruit only a limited number of new T cells.

V is pruned by 4 bases and J by 7 bases, leaving 24 bases of the junction without a gene match. From a lookup of the germline V gene, CDR1 and CDR2 are MGHRA and YSYEKL. From its cysteine to its phenylalanine, the CDR3 spans 21 amino acids. Left in the record is the CDR3 DNA by itself, 63 bases read in frame from the first base. The sequence is built from TRBV4-1 and TRBJ2-1, and TRBD2 matches 11 of the central bases. Material: PBMCs from blood, obtained on the day of vaccination. This clonotype was sampled from a man aged 50 or older who received an inactivated influenza vaccine. Donor details come from another sample of the same person, matched by shared clones. Read as DNA, the sequence is TGCGCCAGCAGCCTCAACGAGGGGGGGTCCTATAGCGGGAGGGCGAGGAATGAGCAGTTCTTC. Translation gives CASSLNEGGSYSGRARNEQFF.